A single T cell receptor beta chain is shown here with its context. cDNA serving as the sequencing template came from extracted, reverse transcribed RNA. Profiling relied on immunoSEQ multiplex PCR, and the TCRdb table lists in-frame clones only, not all of them. In the table there are under 200,000 clones, 50% to 65% of which are singletons. The data are from a study of CD8+ T cells in alopecia areata. Treatment described: oral pan-JAK inhibitor, 5-10 mg twice daily. V trimming: 5 bases; J trimming: 4 bases; junction bases outside the gene matches: 5. CDR1 PRHDT and CDR2 FYEKMQ come from the germline V gene (reference sequence). The CDR3 is 13 residues long.

The starting material was CD4+ T cells sorted from blood, obtained at week 24, from a patient treated with tofacitinib. The source is a human donor with alopecia areata. The chain has TRBV13 and TRBJ2-7, with 7 bases identical to TRBD1. This CDR3 reads CASSGRDSYEQYF. The CDR3 nucleotides are TGTGCCAGCAGCGGCAGGGACAGTTACGAGCAGTACTTC.